This T cell receptor beta chain was captured in a study of T cell responses to AZD1222 COVID-19 vaccine. This clone appeared a single time. Trimming stripped 4 bases from V and 7 bases from J, with 13 bases between. The CDR3 totals 14 residues. Germline V CDR1 and CDR2: KGHDR, SFDVKD. Assay: immunoSEQ multiplex PCR; the TCRdb copy retains only in-frame clones and omits some. The sample has fewer than 130,000 clones, around 94% seen once; the top ten hold 2.2%. The chain carries TRBV24-1 and TRBJ2-1; D assignment may be TRBD1 or TRBD2 (5 bases each). Material: peripheral blood, obtained on day 0 of AZD1222 vaccination. The receptor was derived from an adult in good health. The CDR3 loop is CATSDTSGTNEQFF. The CDR3 DNA reads as TGTGCCACCAGTGACACTTCCGGGACGAATGAGCAGTTCTTC.